The 6 T cell receptor beta chains below were found in one sample sequenced in a study of cytomegalovirus exposure and HLA in healthy donors. Measured with immunoSEQ multiplex PCR; TCRdb has only the in-frame clones, and not every one. The table has about 160,000 clones, around 90% seen once. Sample: PBMCs. The receptors originated from a man aged 18-30 years in good health and CMV-seronegative.

The rearrangement links TRBV5-6 to TRBJ1-1; no reliable D call. The V and J ends lost 7 bases and 3 bases respectively, with 13 bases between them. The CDR3 contains 13 residues. CDR1 SGHDT and CDR2 YYEEEE come from the germline V gene. The CDR3 sequence: CASLREFDTEAFF. CDR3 nucleotide sequence: TGTGCCAGCCTGAGGGAGTTCGACACTGAAGCTTTCTTT.

This clone was counted once. The chain uses TRBV5-1 and TRBJ1-6, with D possibly matching TRBD1 (5 bases). Trimming took 0 bases from V and 6 from J, leaving 7 bases between them. The V gene's germline CDR1 is SGHRS and CDR2 YFSETQ. The CDR3 has 14 amino acids. This CDR3 reads CASSLVQGNSPLHF. Here the CDR3 DNA reads TGCGCCAGCAGCTTGGTTCAGGGTAATTCACCCCTCCACTTT.

The sample holds a few counts of this clone. This chain joins TRBV19 and TRBJ2-1; TRBD1 might be the D (6 bases). V shed 4 bases and J shed 6 bases, with 16 bases lying between them. CDR1 and CDR2 (germline): LNHDA, SQIVND (reference sequence). This CDR3 region has 15 residues. CDR3 loop: CASSNRDLNGNEQFF. DNA of the CDR3: TGTGCCAGTAGTAACAGGGACCTGAACGGCAATGAGCAGTTCTTC.

The rearrangement joins TRBV25-1 to TRBJ1-6, with D perhaps TRBD1 (6 bases). Germline V CDR1 and CDR2: MGHDK, SYGVNS. V gave up 6 bases and J gave up 14 bases, with 20 bases separating them. The CDR3 has 14 amino acids. The CDR3 DNA sequence: TGTGCCAGCAGCCCAACAATGGTCCCAGGGGCCCTCCACTTT. It codes for CASSPTMVPGALHF.

This clone was counted only a few times. The chain has TRBV9 and TRBJ2-7, with 8 bases that match TRBD2. The CDR3 runs to 16 residues. J lost 4 bases, V lost 0 bases, and 9 bases had no gene match. Germline V lookup: CDR1 SGDLS, CDR2 YYNGEE. CDR3 DNA sequence: TGTGCCAGCAGCGTAGGTGGGCTAGCGGGTATATACGAGCAGTACTTC. This sequence encodes CASSVGGLAGIYEQYF.

This clone was seen once. The genes are TRBV5-5 and TRBJ1-5; the match to TRBD1 covers 9 bases. CDR1 is SGHKS and CDR2 is YYEKEE in the germline V gene (reference sequence). CDR3 length: 16 amino acids. Trimming took 0 bases from V and 6 from J; bases not matched to a gene: 7. CDR3 protein: CASSLGGGQGSQPQHF. The DNA of the CDR3 is TGTGCCAGCAGCTTGGGGGGCGGACAGGGGAGTCAGCCCCAGCATTTT.